A single sample is the source of the 28 T cell receptor beta chains below, sequenced in a study of patients and donors after allogeneic stem cell transplantation. TCRdb called the RT-PCR reads again in MiXCR, with one record for every CDR3 protein. The data contain about 960,000 distinct CDR3 sequences, under 20% of them singletons. The sequenced sample was blood, either unsorted or a sorted T cell fraction (not recorded which). The source is a human donor who was either an allogeneic HSCT recipient or a stem cell or donor lymphocyte infusion donor (not recorded which). It is not recorded whose cells these are; they may come from a transplant donor.

V usage is TRBV6-1 and J usage is TRBJ2-2; TRBD1 is a possible D gene (6 bases). Germline assignment: CDR1 MNHNS and CDR2 SASEGT. This CDR3 spans 15 amino acids. V gave up 6 bases and J gave up 6 bases, with 17 bases separating them. CDR3: CASSFGTKGAGELFF. The CDR3 coding sequence is TGTGCCAGCAGCTTCGGGACAAAAGGGGCCGGGGAGCTGTTTTTT.

The chain uses TRBV6-2 or TRBV6-3 and TRBJ2-3; 9 bases agree with TRBD1. The CDR3 is 18 residues long. The ends lost 2 bases at V and 2 bases at J; junction bases unmatched: 11. From germline, CDR1 is MNHEY and CDR2 SVGEGT. The CDR3 nucleotides are TGTGCCAGCAGTTACAAGGCCAGAGGACAGGGGTTCACAGATACGCAGTATTTT. Its translation is CASSYKARGQGFTDTQYF.

The V gene is TRBV20-1, the J gene TRBJ1-6; TRBD1 is a possible D gene (6 bases). CDR1 and CDR2 (germline): DFQATT, SNEGSKA (reference sequence). The V end was cut by 5 bases, the J end by 11 bases, with 13 bases between. The CDR3 has 12 residues. CDR3 in DNA: TGCAGTGCTGGGGACGGGGGCGCACCCCTCCACTTT. Translated, it gives CSAGDGGAPLHF.

This sequence joins TRBV2 and TRBJ2-5; a weak D match, TRBD2 (6 bases). V lost 2 bases to trimming and J lost 2 bases, with 12 bases between them. Germline-derived CDR1 and CDR2 are SNHLY and FYNNEI. This CDR3 comprises 15 residues. CDR3 in DNA: TGTGCCAGCAGTGAACGACTAGATCTACAAGAGACCCAGTACTTC. Its protein product is CASSERLDLQETQYF.

This clonotype was observed a handful of times. This chain connects TRBV24-1 to TRBJ2-5; 7 bases map to TRBD1. V shed 4 bases, J shed 4 bases, and the junction held 11 bases outside the gene matches. The CDR3 loop spans 16 amino acids. Germline V CDR1 and CDR2: KGHDR, SFDVKD. The CDR3 bases are TGTGCCACCAGTGACCCCGGGGCCACAGGGGTAGAGACCCAGTACTTC. Protein product: CATSDPGATGVETQYF.

V usage is TRBV20-1 and J usage is TRBJ2-7; TRBD2 matches at 11 bases. CDR3 length: 14 residues. From germline, CDR1 is DFQATT and CDR2 SNEGSKA (reference sequence). Trimming removed 6 bases from V and 2 bases from J; junction bases left unmatched: 6. The CDR3 is CSAGLAGSTYEQYF. For the CDR3, the DNA is TGCAGTGCCGGACTAGCGGGTAGTACCTACGAGCAGTACTTC.

This clonotype has a handful of counts. This chain connects TRBV12-3 or TRBV12-4 to TRBJ2-3, with D unclear. Trimming removed 3 bases from V and 6 bases from J, with 10 bases in between. The CDR3 runs to 13 residues. The CDR3 is CASSFYQVDTQYF. DNA for the CDR3: TGTGCCAGCAGTTTCTACCAAGTTGATACGCAGTATTTT.

This clonotype was counted ten times or more. This rearrangement joins TRBV12-3 or TRBV12-4 to TRBJ1-6, with D possibly TRBD1 on 6 matching bases. This CDR3 is 14 amino acids long. Trimming took 4 bases from V and 7 from J, leaving 11 bases between them. This CDR3 reads CASSSGTKNSPLHF. In DNA, the CDR3 is TGTGCCAGCAGTTCCGGGACAAAGAATTCACCCCTCCACTTT.

This clonotype was observed a few times. The V gene is TRBV7-2, the J gene TRBJ2-3, with TRBD1 as a possible D gene (6 bases). The CDR3 totals 16 residues. Deletions cut 4 bases from V and 0 bases from J, with 14 bases between. Germline CDR1 is SGHTA and CDR2 is FQGNSA. Here the CDR3 reads CASSSLGASSTDTQYF. DNA of the CDR3: TGTGCCAGCAGCTCCCTGGGGGCCTCTAGCACAGATACGCAGTATTTT.

This clonotype was observed once. Given a much more abundant clone one base away, this may be a read error. V gene TRBV7-9 combines with J gene TRBJ1-2, with 7 bases matching TRBD1. Germline V lookup: CDR1 SEHNR, CDR2 FQNEAQ (reference sequence). The CDR3 has 14 residues. The trim removed 0 bases at V and 4 bases at J, leaving 2 bases unmatched. The CDR3, as DNA: TGTGCCAGCAGCTTAGCGGGACAGTTCTATGGCTACACCTTC. Protein: CASSLAGQFYGYTF.

This clonotype was observed a few times. J is TRBJ2-1 and V is TRBV5-1; TRBD1 might be the D (5 bases). V lost 0 bases and J lost 2, with 9 bases in between. The CDR3 length is 15 residues. CDR1 is SGHRS, CDR2 YFSETQ, per germline. In DNA form, the CDR3 reads TGCGCCAGCAGCTTGGCAGGGTCGGCCTACAATGAGCAGTTCTTC. It encodes CASSLAGSAYNEQFF.

The rearrangement joins TRBV4-1 to TRBJ2-7; tentative D call: TRBD2 (5 bases). The V end lost 0 bases, the J end lost 3 bases, and 12 bases lay between the germline ends. Germline CDR1 is MGHRA and CDR2 is YSYEKL. The CDR3 is 15 residues long. CDR3 region: CASSQDLASSYEQYF. CDR3 DNA sequence: TGCGCCAGCAGCCAAGATCTGGCTAGCAGCTACGAGCAGTACTTC.

In its sample, this clonotype was seen a few times. This chain links TRBV10-3 with TRBJ2-2, with 8 bases lining up with TRBD1. CDR3 size: 15 residues. V dropped 4 bases and J dropped 1; count of bases not matched to a gene: 2. Germline V lookup: CDR1 ENHRY, CDR2 SYGVKD. The CDR3 coding sequence is TGTGCCATCAGTGGGACAGGGAAGAACACCGGGGAGCTGTTTTTT. Translated, it gives CAISGTGKNTGELFF.

This chain connects TRBV28 to TRBJ2-1; TRBD2 matches 11 bases. After removal of 1 base from V and 10 bases from J, the junction contained 9 bases not matched to a gene. Germline V CDR1 and CDR2: MDHEN, SYDVKM. This CDR3 region has 16 residues. DNA for the CDR3: TGTGCCAGCAGTTTATTCGGTAGCGGGGGGGCCTGGGAGCAGTTCTTC. Its translation is CASSLFGSGGAWEQFF.

J is TRBJ1-4 and V is TRBV21-1; the table's D call, TRBD1, has no DNA check behind it. TRBV21-1 is assigned pseudogene status. The CDR3 length is 16 residues. The CDR3 bases are TGTGCCAGCAGCAAAGTCATATCGACAGGGAGGGAAAAACTGTTTTTT. Its translation is CASSKVISTGREKLFF.

This sequence joins TRBV27 and TRBJ2-3, with TRBD2 identical over 7 bases. CDR3 size: 17 residues. The ends lost 0 bases at V and 0 bases at J; junction bases unmatched: 6. Germline V lookup: CDR1 MNHEY, CDR2 SMNVEV (reference sequence). The CDR3 sequence is CASSLSPLAPSTDTQYF. The CDR3 coding sequence is TGTGCCAGCAGTTTATCGCCACTAGCGCCTAGCACAGATACGCAGTATTTT.

The chain joins TRBV5-1 to TRBJ2-1, with TRBD1 identical over 9 bases. CDR1 and CDR2 (germline): SGHRS, YFSETQ. V was pared by 3 bases and J by 10 bases, with 11 bases of the junction left unmatched. The CDR3 has 15 amino acids. CDR3 protein: CASSSTGTGISEQFF. For the CDR3, the DNA is TGCGCCAGCAGCTCCACCGGGACAGGGATTTCCGAGCAGTTCTTC.

The chain is built from TRBV5-6 and TRBJ1-2; the D is unclear. V dropped 4 bases and J dropped 2 bases, with 12 bases sitting between them. CDR3 length: 14 residues. The germline V gene encodes CDR1 SGHDT and CDR2 YYEEEE. The CDR3 DNA follows: TGTGCCAGCAGCCCAGGACCGGAGAACTATGGCTACACCTTC. This gives the protein CASSPGPENYGYTF.

The genes are TRBV21-1 and TRBJ2-4; the table's D call, TRBD2, was not checked against the DNA. TRBV21-1 is deemed a pseudogene. The CDR3 has 20 amino acids. The CDR3 nucleotides are TGTGCCAGCAGCATTACTAGCGGTGACTACGCTTTGGTAGCCAAAAACATTCAGTACTTC. Translating it yields CASSITSGDYALVAKNIQYF.

This chain joins TRBV9 and TRBJ2-1, with 7 bases matching TRBD1. There are 14 residues in the CDR3. The V segment lost 5 bases and the J segment 10 bases; nucleotides outside the gene matches: 12. CDR1 and CDR2 from the germline V gene are SGDLS and YYNGEE. The CDR3 protein is CASSFTGAPNEQFF. The CDR3, as DNA: TGTGCCAGCAGTTTTACAGGGGCCCCCAACGAGCAGTTCTTC.

The rearrangement joins TRBV2 to TRBJ2-3; 7 bases map to TRBD2. This CDR3 spans 15 amino acids. From germline, CDR1 is SNHLY and CDR2 FYNNEI. V lost 6 bases and J lost 0; bases outside the gene matches: 6. The CDR3 is CASRRLAVSTDTQYF. The CDR3 DNA sequence: TGTGCCAGCAGACGGCTAGCGGTTAGCACAGATACGCAGTATTTT.

The chain couples TRBV9 to TRBJ2-5; D is undetermined. The CDR3 totals 12 residues. V lost 3 bases to trimming and J lost 4 bases, with 7 bases between them. Per germline, CDR1 SGDLS and CDR2 YYNGEE. CDR3 amino acids: CASSGKSETQYF. CDR3 coding DNA: TGTGCCAGCAGCGGCAAATCAGAGACCCAGTACTTC.

This clonotype showed up just a few times. The genes are TRBV20-1 and TRBJ2-1, with 8 bases fitting TRBD2. This CDR3 has 19 residues. V dropped 0 bases and J dropped 0; count of bases not matched to a gene: 13. Germline V gene lookup returns CDR1 DFQATT and CDR2 SNEGSKA (reference sequence). CDR3 DNA: TGCAGTGCTAGAGATTTCGGGGTAGCGGGAAAGAGCTCCTACAATGAGCAGTTCTTC. Translating it yields CSARDFGVAGKSSYNEQFF.

The genes are TRBV6-6 and TRBJ2-5; D remains ambiguous. This CDR3 contains 11 residues. Trimming removed 10 bases at V and 1 base at J, with 7 bases between. The germline V gene encodes CDR1 MNHNY and CDR2 SVGAGI (reference sequence). The CDR3 DNA reads as TGTGCCACCCGCAGCCAAGAGACCCAGTACTTC. Protein product: CATRSQETQYF.

This clonotype was found a few times. J is TRBJ2-7 and V is TRBV5-1, with 8 nucleotides matching TRBD1. The germline CDR1 and CDR2 sequences are SGHRS and YFSETQ. CDR3 length: 18 amino acids. The ends lost 3 bases at V and 0 bases at J; junction bases unmatched: 14. The CDR3 reads CASSSGGQAPPFSYEQYF. CDR3 bases: TGCGCCAGCAGCTCCGGGGGACAGGCACCACCTTTCTCCTACGAGCAGTACTTC.

This chain joins TRBV7-8 and TRBJ1-5; the D is unclear. Germline V gene lookup returns CDR1 SGHVS and CDR2 FQNEAQ. V dropped 5 bases and J dropped 0 bases, with 17 bases sitting between them. The CDR3 loop spans 17 amino acids. CDR3: CASSPVLRLYSNQPQHF. The DNA of the CDR3 is TGTGCCAGCAGCCCGGTCTTAAGATTATATAGCAATCAGCCCCAGCATTTT.

The rearrangement links TRBV5-6 to TRBJ2-6, with 7 bases that match TRBD2. From germline, CDR1 is SGHDT and CDR2 YYEEEE. The CDR3 is made up of 19 amino acids. J lost 1 base, V lost 4 bases, and 14 bases had no gene match. For the CDR3, the DNA is TGTGCCAGCAGCCGGATTTCGGGGGAGGGCCCGTCTGGGGCCAACGTCCTGACTTTC. It encodes CASSRISGEGPSGANVLTF.

The chain couples TRBV2 to TRBJ2-1, with 12 bases matching TRBD2. Germline values: CDR1 SNHLY, CDR2 FYNNEI. Trimming at V came to 4 bases and at J to 14 bases, leaving 12 bases not matched to a gene. The CDR3 runs to 15 residues. The CDR3 DNA is TGTGCCAGCAGTGGGAGCGGACTAGCGGGGATTAAGGAGTTCTTC. Its translation: CASSGSGLAGIKEFF.